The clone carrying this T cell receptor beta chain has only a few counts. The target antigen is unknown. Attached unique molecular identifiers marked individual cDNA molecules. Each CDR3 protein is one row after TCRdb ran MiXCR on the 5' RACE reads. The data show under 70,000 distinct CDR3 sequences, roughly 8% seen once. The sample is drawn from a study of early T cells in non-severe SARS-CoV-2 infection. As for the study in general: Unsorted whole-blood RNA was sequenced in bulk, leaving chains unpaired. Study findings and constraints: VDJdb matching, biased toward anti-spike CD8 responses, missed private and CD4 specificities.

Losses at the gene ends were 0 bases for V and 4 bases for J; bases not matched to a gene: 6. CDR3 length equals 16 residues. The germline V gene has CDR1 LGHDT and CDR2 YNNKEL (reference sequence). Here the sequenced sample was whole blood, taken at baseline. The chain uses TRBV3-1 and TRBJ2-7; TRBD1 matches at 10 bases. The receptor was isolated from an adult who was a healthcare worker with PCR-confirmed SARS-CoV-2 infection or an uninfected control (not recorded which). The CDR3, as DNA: TGTGCCAGCAGCCAAGAGGGACAGGGGTTGATATACGAGCAGTACTTC. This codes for CASSQEGQGLIYEQYF.